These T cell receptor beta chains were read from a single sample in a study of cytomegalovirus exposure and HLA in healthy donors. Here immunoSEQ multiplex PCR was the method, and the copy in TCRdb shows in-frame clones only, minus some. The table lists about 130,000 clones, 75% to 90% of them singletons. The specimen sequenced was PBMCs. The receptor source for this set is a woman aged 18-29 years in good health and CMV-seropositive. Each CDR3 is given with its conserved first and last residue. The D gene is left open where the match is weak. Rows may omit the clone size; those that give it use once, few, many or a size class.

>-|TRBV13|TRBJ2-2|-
TGTGCCAGCAGCTTAAACAGCTTGAACACCGGGGAGCTGTTTTTT
CASSLNSLNTGELFF
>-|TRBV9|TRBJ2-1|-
TGTGCCAGCAGCGTTATACGGGGCTCCTACAATGAGCAGTTCTTC
CASSVIRGSYNEQFF
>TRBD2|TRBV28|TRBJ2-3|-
TGTGCCAGCAGTCATAGCGGGGCAACAGATACGCAGTATTTT
CASSHSGATDTQYF
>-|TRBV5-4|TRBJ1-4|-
TGTGCCAGCAGCTCCGCGGGATCGGGTAATGAAAAACTGTTTTTT
CASSSAGSGNEKLFF
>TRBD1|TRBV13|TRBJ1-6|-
TGTGCCAGCAGCTTCCCAGGGGGCGGCGGTTCACCCCTCCACTTT
CASSFPGGGGSPLHF
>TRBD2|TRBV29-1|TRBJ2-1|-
TGCAGCGTAGCGGGGGGGGGCAATGAGCAGTTCTTC
CSVAGGGNEQFF
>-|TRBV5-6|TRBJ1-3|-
TGTGCCAGCAGCCACTTCCGGGGCTCTGGAAACACCATATATTTT
CASSHFRGSGNTIYF
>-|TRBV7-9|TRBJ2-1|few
TGTGCCAGCAGCCGGGTCTCCTACAATGAGCAGTTCTTC
CASSRVSYNEQFF
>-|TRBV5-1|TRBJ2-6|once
TGCGCCAGCAGCTTGGCGGGCTCTGGGGCCAACGTCCTGACTTTC
CASSLAGSGANVLTF
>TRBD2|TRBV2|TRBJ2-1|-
TGTGCCAGCACCCTAGCGGGGGGCGCGGAGCAGTTCTTC
CASTLAGGAEQFF
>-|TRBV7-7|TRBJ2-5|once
TGTGCCAGCAGCTCAGGACTAGGGGGGGAGACCCAGTACTTC
CASSSGLGGETQYF
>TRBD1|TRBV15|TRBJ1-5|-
TGTGCCACCAGCAGAGCCCGGGGACAGGGGCTCAATCAGCCCCAGCATTTT
CATSRARGQGLNQPQHF
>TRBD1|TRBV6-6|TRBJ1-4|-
TGTGCCAGCAGTTACACAGGGGAGGATGAAAAACTGTTTTTT
CASSYTGEDEKLFF
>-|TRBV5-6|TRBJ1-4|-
TGTGCCAGCAGCTTGCGGACAGTTAATGAAAAACTGTTTTTT
CASSLRTVNEKLFF
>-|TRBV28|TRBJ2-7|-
TGTGCCAGCAGGGTCAGGGTCCGTACGGGCGAGCAGTACTTC
CASRVRVRTGEQYF
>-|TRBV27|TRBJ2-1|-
TGTGCCAGCGCCTTTGCGTCGGCAGGGAGGAATGAGCAGTTCTTC
CASAFASAGRNEQFF
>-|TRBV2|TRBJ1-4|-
TGTGCCAGCAGACTACAGGGTGGACGGGAAAAACTGTTTTTT
CASRLQGGREKLFF
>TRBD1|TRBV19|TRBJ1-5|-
TGTGCCAGTACCAAAACCCGGACAGGGTCCGGCAATCAGCCCCAGCATTTT
CASTKTRTGSGNQPQHF
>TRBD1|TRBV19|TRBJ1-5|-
TGTGCCAGTAGTATAACAGGGGGAGGGAATCAGCCCCAGCATTTT
CASSITGGGNQPQHF
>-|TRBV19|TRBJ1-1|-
TGTGCCAGTAGTATAGTTCGAGGGGGGGTGTTGAACACTGAAGCTTTCTTT
CASSIVRGGVLNTEAFF
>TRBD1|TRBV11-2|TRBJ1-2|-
TGTGCCAGCAGTTCAAACAGGGGAACTGGATATGGCTACACCTTC
CASSSNRGTGYGYTF
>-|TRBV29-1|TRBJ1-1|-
TGCAGCGTTGAAGAAGAGGGCAGGATGAACACTGAAGCTTTCTTT
CSVEEEGRMNTEAFF
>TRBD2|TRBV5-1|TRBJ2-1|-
TGCGCCAGCAGCTTGGCGAGTAGCGGGGGGCCGCAGTTCTTC
CASSLASSGGPQFF
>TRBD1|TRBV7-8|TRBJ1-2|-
TGTGCCAGCAGCGTGACAGGGGACTATGGCTACACCTTC
CASSVTGDYGYTF
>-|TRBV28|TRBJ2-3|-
TGTGCCAGCAGTTTGGCGCGAACCCTGGAGGATACGCAGTATTTT
CASSLARTLEDTQYF
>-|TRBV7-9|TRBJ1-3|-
TGTGCCAGCAGCCCGTCCAGCACCATATATTTT
CASSPSSTIYF
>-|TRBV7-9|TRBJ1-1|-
TGTGCCAGCAGCACTTGGACACAGAACACTGAAGCTTTCTTT
CASSTWTQNTEAFF
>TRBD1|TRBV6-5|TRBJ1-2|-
TGTGCCAGCACCCCCAGCCGGGACAGAGACTATGGCTACACCTTC
CASTPSRDRDYGYTF
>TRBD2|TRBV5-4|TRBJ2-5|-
TGTGCCAGCAGCTTAAGCGGGGGGCGCCAAGAGACCCAGTACTTC
CASSLSGGRQETQYF
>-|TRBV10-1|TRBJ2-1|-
TGCGCCAGCAGTGAGTCTTTGGGACAAGGCTACAATGAGCAGTTCTTC
CASSESLGQGYNEQFF
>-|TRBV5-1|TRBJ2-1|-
TGCGCCAGCAGCTCGGACAGGAGTGAGGAGGGGTACAATGAGCAGTTCTTC
CASSSDRSEEGYNEQFF
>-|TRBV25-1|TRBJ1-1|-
TGTGCCAGCAGTGATCCAGGGGATGGGACTGAAGCTTTCTTT
CASSDPGDGTEAFF
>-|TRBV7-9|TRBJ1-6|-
TGTGCCAGCAGCTTAAGGGGGAATAATTCACCCCTCCACTTT
CASSLRGNNSPLHF
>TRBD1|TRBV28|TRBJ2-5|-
TGTGCCAGCAAGACGACAGGGGTGAGGGAGACCCAGTACTTC
CASKTTGVRETQYF
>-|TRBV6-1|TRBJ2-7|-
TGTGCCAGCGCGGATGCCTCGGGGGCCTACGAGCAGTACTTC
CASADASGAYEQYF